A selection of T cell receptor beta chains follows, all from one sample in a study of beta chain features in type 1 diabetes. Clones were sequenced by immunoSEQ multiplex PCR, and TCRdb holds only the in-frame ones, with some missing. The sample has hundreds of thousands of clones, less than 20% seen once. Source material: naive CD4+ T cells from blood. The receptors were gathered from a man younger than 35 in good health. Each CDR3 is given with its conserved first and last residue. Only some rows state a clone size, as once, few, many or a class for expanded clones.

j_call clone_size v_call cdr3_aa
TRBJ1-2 - TRBV10-3 CAISERGRRAGGYTF
TRBJ2-1 few TRBV10-3 CATAAGAYNEQFF
TRBJ2-3 few TRBV15 CATSRVNLKGRGWADTQYF
TRBJ2-3 few TRBV29-1 CSVLATSTDTQYF
TRBJ1-5 - TRBV6-1 CASSEQDSYNQPQHF
TRBJ2-7 - TRBV6-6 CASRGLRYEQYF
TRBJ1-2 few TRBV15 CATSGPMSGYGYTF
TRBJ1-3 - TRBV19 CASSIPRDSSGNTIYF
TRBJ2-2 - TRBV11-3 CASTYSGTNSAGELFF
TRBJ1-1 few TRBV11-2 CASSRREDTEAFF
TRBJ2-7 - TRBV15 CATSQGQDLAYEQYF
TRBJ1-1 - TRBV7-3 CASSTGQGYSEAFF
TRBJ2-1 few TRBV27 CASSPIGGVYNEQFF
TRBJ2-1 - TRBV28 CASSLEQGKQFF
TRBJ2-5 - TRBV7-3 CASSYDQETQYF
TRBJ1-2 - TRBV30 CAWRTTTDGEGYGYTF
TRBJ1-4 few TRBV30 CAWSVQGSANEKLFF
TRBJ1-2 - TRBV7-9 CASSSLTGVVDYTF
TRBJ2-5 - TRBV10-3 CAISGWSRETQYF
TRBJ2-1 few TRBV25-1 CASSLGQGRSLGQFF
TRBJ1-5 few TRBV7-2 CASSQQGAGNQPQHF